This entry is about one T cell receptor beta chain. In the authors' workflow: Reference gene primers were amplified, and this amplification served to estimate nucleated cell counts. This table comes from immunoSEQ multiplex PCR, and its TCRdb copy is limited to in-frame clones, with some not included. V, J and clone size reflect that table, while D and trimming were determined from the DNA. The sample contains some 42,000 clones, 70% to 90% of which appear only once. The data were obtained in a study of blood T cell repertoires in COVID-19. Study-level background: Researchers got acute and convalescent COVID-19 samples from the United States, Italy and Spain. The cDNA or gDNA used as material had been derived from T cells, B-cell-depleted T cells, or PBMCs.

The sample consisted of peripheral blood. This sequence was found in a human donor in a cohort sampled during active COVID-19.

CDR3 loop: CASSSHRGGEQYF. In nucleotides, the CDR3 is TGTGCCAGCAGTTCGCACAGGGGGGGCGAGCAGTACTTC. V is TRBV6-5 and J is TRBJ2-7, with a possible D match to TRBD1 (8 bases). The CDR3 spans 13 residues. The V and J ends lost 4 bases and 6 bases respectively, with 13 bases between them. CDR1 MNHEY and CDR2 SVGAGI come from the germline V gene.